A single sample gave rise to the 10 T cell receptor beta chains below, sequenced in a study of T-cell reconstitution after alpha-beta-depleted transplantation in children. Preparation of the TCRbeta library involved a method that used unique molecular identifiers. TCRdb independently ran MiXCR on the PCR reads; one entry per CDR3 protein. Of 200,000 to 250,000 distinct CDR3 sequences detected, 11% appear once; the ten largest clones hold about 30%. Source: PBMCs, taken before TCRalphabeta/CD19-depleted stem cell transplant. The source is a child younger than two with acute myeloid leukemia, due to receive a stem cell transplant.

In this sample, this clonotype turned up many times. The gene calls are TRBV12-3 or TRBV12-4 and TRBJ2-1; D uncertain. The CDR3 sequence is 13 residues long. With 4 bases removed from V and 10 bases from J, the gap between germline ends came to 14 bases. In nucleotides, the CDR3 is TGTGCCAGCAGTTCCACGGGTTGGTCCGAGCAGTTCTTC. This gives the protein CASSSTGWSEQFF.

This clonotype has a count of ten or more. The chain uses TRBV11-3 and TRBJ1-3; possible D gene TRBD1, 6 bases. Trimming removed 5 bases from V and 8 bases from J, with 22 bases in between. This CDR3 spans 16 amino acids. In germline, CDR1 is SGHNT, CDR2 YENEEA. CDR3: CASSPQDSPTGDTIYF. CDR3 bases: TGTGCCAGCAGCCCCCAGGACAGCCCAACAGGAGACACCATATATTTT.

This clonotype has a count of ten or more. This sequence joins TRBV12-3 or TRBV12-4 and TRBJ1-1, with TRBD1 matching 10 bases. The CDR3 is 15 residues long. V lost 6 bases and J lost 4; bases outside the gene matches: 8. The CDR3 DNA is TGTGCCAGCAGCCGACAGGGGGCAAGGAGCACTGAAGCTTTCTTT. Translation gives CASSRQGARSTEAFF.

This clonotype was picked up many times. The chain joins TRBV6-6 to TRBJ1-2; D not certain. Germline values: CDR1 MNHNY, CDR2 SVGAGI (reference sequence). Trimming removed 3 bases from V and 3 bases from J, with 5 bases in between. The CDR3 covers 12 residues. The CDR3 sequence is CASSYLDYGYTF. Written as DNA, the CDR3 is TGTGCCAGCAGTTATTTAGACTATGGCTACACCTTC.

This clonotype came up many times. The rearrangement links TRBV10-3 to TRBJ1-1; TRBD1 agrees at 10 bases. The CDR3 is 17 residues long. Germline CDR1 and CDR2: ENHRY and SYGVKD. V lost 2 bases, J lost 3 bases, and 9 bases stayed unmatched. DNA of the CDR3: TGTGCCATCAGTGAGAAGAGGATGGGACAGGGGCACACTGAAGCTTTCTTT. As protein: CAISEKRMGQGHTEAFF.

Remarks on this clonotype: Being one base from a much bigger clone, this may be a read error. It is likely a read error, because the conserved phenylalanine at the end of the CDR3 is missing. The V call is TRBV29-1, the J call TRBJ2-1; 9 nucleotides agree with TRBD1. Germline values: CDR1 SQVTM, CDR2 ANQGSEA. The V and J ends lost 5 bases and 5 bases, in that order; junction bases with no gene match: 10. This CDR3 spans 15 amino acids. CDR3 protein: CSVFPPGQGDNEQFI. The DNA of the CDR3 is TGCAGCGTTTTTCCCCCGGGACAGGGAGACAATGAGCAGTTCATC.

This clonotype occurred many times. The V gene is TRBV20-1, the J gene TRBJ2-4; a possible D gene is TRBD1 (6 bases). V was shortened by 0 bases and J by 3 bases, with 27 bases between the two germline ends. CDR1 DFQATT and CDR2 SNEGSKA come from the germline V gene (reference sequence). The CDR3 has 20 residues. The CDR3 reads CSARDLGVGTLGFGKNIQYF. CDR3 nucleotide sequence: TGCAGTGCTAGAGATCTGGGGGTTGGGACACTAGGATTCGGCAAAAACATTCAGTACTTC.

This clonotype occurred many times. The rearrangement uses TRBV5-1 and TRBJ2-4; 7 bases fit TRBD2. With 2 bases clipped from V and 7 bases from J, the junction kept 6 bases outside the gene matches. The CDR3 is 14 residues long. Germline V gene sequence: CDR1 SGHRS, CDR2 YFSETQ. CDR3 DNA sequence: TGCGCCAGCAGCTTCGGGGATAGCGGGAACATTCAGTACTTC. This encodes CASSFGDSGNIQYF. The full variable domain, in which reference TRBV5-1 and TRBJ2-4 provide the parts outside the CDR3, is KAGVTQTPRYLIKTRGQQVTLSCSPISGHRSVSWYQQTPGQGLQFLFEYFSETQRNKGNFPGRFSGRQFSNSRSEMNVSTLELGDSALYLCASSFGDSGNIQYFGAGTRLSVL.

CDR3 residues: CASGSTSGSGELFF. The CDR3, as DNA: TGTGCCAGCGGATCCACTAGCGGGAGCGGGGAGCTGTTTTTT. The chain is built from TRBV11-2 and TRBJ2-2; TRBD2 aligns across 11 bases. CDR1 and CDR2 from the germline V gene are SGHAT and FQNNGV. This CDR3 region has 14 residues. The trim removed 8 bases at V and 7 bases at J, leaving 6 bases unmatched.

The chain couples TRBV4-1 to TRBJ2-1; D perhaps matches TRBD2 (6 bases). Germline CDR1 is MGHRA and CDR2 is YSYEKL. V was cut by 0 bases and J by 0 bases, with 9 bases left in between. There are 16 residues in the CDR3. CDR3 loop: CASSQDGSSSYNEQFF. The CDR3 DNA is TGCGCCAGCAGCCAAGACGGGAGTAGCTCCTACAATGAGCAGTTCTTC.